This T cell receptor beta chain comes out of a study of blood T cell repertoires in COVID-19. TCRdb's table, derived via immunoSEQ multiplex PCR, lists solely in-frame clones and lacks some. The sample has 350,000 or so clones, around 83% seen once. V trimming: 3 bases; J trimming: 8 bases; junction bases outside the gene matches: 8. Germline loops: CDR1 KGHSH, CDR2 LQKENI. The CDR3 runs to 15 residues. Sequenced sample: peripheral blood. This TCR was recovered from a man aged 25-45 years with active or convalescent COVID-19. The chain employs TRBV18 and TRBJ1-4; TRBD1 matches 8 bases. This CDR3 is CASSPTYRGDEKLFF. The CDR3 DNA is TGTGCCAGCTCACCTACTTACAGGGGGGACGAAAAACTGTTTTTT.